A selection of T cell receptor beta chains follows, all from one sample in a study of blood T cell repertoires in COVID-19. Only in-frame clones appear in the TCRdb table, and some are missing; sequencing was by immunoSEQ multiplex PCR. Of over 30,000 clones listed, around nine tenths were seen once; the top ten hold around 15%. The material sequenced was peripheral blood. These TCRs come from a human donor with active COVID-19. The donor label of this sample is uncertain. CDR3s leave out the opening cysteine and the closing phenylalanine or tryptophan. The listing skips clone size in some rows; elsewhere it reads once, few, many or a size class.

J gene	clone size	V gene	CDR3 protein
TRBJ2-1	.	TRBV9	ASSVALTVSGEQF
TRBJ2-3	.	TRBV5-1	ASSLLAGAGGDTQY
TRBJ2-2	.	TRBV27	ASRPRGQGAAVNTGELF
TRBJ1-1	.	TRBV4-3	ASSQDFGRRNTEAF
TRBJ2-1	.	TRBV5-1	ASSTGQGMGNEQF
TRBJ2-3	.	TRBV5-5	ASSLRGVVPSTDTQY
TRBJ1-5	few	TRBV7-2	ASSSQAKRGQPQH
TRBJ2-5	once	TRBV23-1	ASSQPGTSGDQETQY
TRBJ2-2	.	TRBV9	ASSVETPLAGPTNTGELF
TRBJ2-1	.	TRBV4-3	ASSQGIRSQGDNEQF
TRBJ1-6	.	TRBV4-3	ASSHGQGWNSPLH
TRBJ1-2	.	TRBV5-6	ASRLGLGYGYT
TRBJ2-5	.	TRBV24-1	ATSDFATGQETQY
TRBJ2-5	.	TRBV4-3	ASSQDAGGWETQY
TRBJ1-1	.	TRBV4-3	ASSQDYIRGTGLKKGTEAF
TRBJ1-2	.	TRBV6-4	ASSQGWGSNYGYT
TRBJ1-5	.	TRBV6-1	ASSEWGTAQH
TRBJ2-5	.	TRBV9	ASSAEGQGGETQY
TRBJ2-1	.	TRBV12-5	ASGLVPGTSAYNEQF
TRBJ2-2	.	TRBV5-4	ASSLVLAGGPGGELF
TRBJ2-7	.	TRBV7-2	ASSSQGEVRSYEQY
TRBJ1-2	.	TRBV3-1/TRBV3-2	ASSLTGGEYYGYT
TRBJ1-2	.	TRBV29-1	RTGVVYGYT
TRBJ1-5	.	TRBV29-1	SVTTAANSNQPQH
TRBJ2-5	.	TRBV11-2	ASSPQGRETQY
TRBJ2-6	.	TRBV6-1	ASSEETGGRNVLT
TRBJ2-7	.	TRBV7-8	ASSLSRGTGAYEQY
TRBJ2-7	.	TRBV7-8	ASSLARRFRVLGEQY
TRBJ2-2	.	TRBV5-6	ASSLVDRGRVGELF
TRBJ1-1	.	TRBV7-3	ASRAHSGAYTEAF
TRBJ1-6	.	TRBV14	ASSQVEGRTGSSYNSPLH
TRBJ2-3	.	TRBV5-1	ASSTSGDYTDTQY
TRBJ2-5	.	TRBV4-3	ASSQDSRGEETQY
TRBJ2-5	.	TRBV19	ASSIGGREWGTQY
TRBJ2-7	few	TRBV7-2	ASSETTGTYEQY
TRBJ2-5	.	TRBV7-9	ASSPGTSGEETQY
TRBJ2-5	.	TRBV7-9	ASSSAWTGLSETQY
TRBJ2-5	.	TRBV28	ASSLLAGGLETQY
TRBJ2-7	.	TRBV27	ASSLSTDRASYEQY
TRBJ2-7	.	TRBV13	ASSEQRQGFPYEQY
TRBJ1-1	.	TRBV28	ASSRRTSGTEAF
TRBJ2-1	.	TRBV9	ASSPQWGGVTDEQF
TRBJ2-7	.	TRBV28	ASCEVAGGPYEQY
TRBJ2-5	.	TRBV7-3	ASSPQGLYQETQY
TRBJ2-7	few	TRBV2	ASSVVPGTGGSSGTYEQY
TRBJ2-5	.	TRBV6-5	ASSLGGARETQY
TRBJ2-2	.	TRBV5-8	ASSAGTPGVAGELF
TRBJ2-5	.	TRBV13	ASSSDRGGETQY
TRBJ1-6	.	TRBV19	ASMPQKGGFSYNSPLH
TRBJ2-3	.	TRBV1	TSRRLAGGTDTQY